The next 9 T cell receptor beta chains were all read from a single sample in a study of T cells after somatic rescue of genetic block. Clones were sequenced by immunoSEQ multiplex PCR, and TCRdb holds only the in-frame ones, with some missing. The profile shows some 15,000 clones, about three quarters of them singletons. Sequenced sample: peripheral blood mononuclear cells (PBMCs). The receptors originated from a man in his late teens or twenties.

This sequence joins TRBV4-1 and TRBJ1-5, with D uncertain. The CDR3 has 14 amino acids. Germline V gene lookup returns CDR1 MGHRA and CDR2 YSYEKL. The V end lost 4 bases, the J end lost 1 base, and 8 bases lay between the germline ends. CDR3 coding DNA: TGCGCCAGCAGCCTTTCGGCCAGCAATCAGCCCCAGCATTTT. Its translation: CASSLSASNQPQHF.

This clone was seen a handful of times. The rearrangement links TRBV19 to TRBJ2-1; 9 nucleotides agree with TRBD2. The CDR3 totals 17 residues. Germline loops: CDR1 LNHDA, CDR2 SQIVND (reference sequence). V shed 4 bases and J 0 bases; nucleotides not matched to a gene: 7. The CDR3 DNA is TGTGCCAGTAGTACGTTAGCGGGAGTGAGCTCCTACAATGAGCAGTTCTTC. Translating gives CASSTLAGVSSYNEQFF. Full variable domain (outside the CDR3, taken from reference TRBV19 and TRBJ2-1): DGGITQSPKYLFRKEGQNVTLSCEQNLNHDAMYWYRQDPGQGLRLIYYSQIVNDFQKGDIAEGYSVSREKKESFPLTVTSAQKNPTAFYLCASSTLAGVSSYNEQFFGPGTRLTVL.

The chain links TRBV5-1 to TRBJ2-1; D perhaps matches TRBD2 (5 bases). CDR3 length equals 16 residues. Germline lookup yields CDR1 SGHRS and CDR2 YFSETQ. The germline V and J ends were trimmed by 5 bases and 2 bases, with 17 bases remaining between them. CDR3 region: CASSYQLVLTYNEQFF. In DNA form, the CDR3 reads TGCGCCAGCAGTTACCAACTAGTACTCACCTACAATGAGCAGTTCTTC.

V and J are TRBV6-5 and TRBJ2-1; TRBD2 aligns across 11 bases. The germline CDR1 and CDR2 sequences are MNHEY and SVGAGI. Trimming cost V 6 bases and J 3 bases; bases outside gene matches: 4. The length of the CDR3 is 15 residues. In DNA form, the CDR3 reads TGTGCCAGCAGGCCGACTAGCGGGGTCTACAATGAGCAGTTCTTC. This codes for CASRPTSGVYNEQFF.

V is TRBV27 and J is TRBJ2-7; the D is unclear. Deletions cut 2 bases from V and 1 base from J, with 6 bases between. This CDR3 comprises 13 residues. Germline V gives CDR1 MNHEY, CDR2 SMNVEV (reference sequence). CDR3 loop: CASSLQVSYEQYF. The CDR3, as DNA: TGTGCCAGCAGTTTACAGGTTTCCTACGAGCAGTACTTC.

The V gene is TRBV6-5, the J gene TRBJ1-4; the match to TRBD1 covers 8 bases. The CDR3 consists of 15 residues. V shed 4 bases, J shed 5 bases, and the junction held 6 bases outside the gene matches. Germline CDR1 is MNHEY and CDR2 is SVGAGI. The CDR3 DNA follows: TGTGCCAGCAGTTCCCACAGGGGGAAAAATGAAAAACTGTTTTTT. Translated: CASSSHRGKNEKLFF.

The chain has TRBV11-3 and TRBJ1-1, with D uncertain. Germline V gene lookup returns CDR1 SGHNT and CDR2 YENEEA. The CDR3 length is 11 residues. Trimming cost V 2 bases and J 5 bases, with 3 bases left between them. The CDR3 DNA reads TGTGCCAGCAGCTTATTTACTGAAGCTTTCTTT. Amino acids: CASSLFTEAFF.

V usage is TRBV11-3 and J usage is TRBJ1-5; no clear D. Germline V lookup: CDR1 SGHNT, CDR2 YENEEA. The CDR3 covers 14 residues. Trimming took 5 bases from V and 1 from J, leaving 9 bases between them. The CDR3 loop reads CASSPWGSNQPQHF. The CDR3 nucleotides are TGTGCCAGCAGCCCTTGGGGAAGCAATCAGCCCCAGCATTTT.

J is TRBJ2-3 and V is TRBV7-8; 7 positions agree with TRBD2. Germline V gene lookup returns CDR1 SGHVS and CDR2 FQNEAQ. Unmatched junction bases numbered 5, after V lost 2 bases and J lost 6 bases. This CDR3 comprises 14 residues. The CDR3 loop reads CASSLPLAKDTQYF. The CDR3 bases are TGTGCCAGCAGCTTACCACTAGCGAAGGATACGCAGTATTTT.